These 13 T cell receptor beta chains were sequenced from one sample in a study of human T cells and chemical hapten exposure. Noted time point: pre-sensitization, week 0. Treatment described: therapeutic diphenylcyclopropenone sensitization with weekly scalp DPC. Each CDR3 protein gets one entry after TCRdb re-called the RACE reads with MiXCR. This sample has 300,000 to 450,000 distinct CDR3 sequences, with about 5.1% found just once. The source material was whole blood, sampled in connection with sensitization to the hapten diphenylcyclopropenone (DPC). Receptors originate from a woman aged 45-60 years with alopecia areata. Some clones in this sample may be carry-over from other donors' samples.

The chain links TRBV9 to TRBJ1-5, with 7 bases identical to TRBD1. The CDR3 covers 15 residues. The V gene end was trimmed by 0 bases and the J gene end by 4 bases; junction bases not matched to a gene: 4. In germline, CDR1 is SGDLS, CDR2 YYNGEE. CDR3 bases: TGTGCCAGCAGCGTAGAAGGGGGCCGGAATCAGCCCCAGCATTTT. It codes for CASSVEGGRNQPQHF.

This clonotype has a count of ten or more. DNA of the CDR3: TGTGCCAGCAGTTCCGACAGGGAGGGGTACTTC. This codes for CASSSDREGYF. The V and J genes are TRBV2 and TRBJ2-7; D is possibly TRBD1 or TRBD2 (7 bases each). The CDR3 length is 11 residues. Germline CDR1 and CDR2: SNHLY and FYNNEI. V gave up 5 bases and J gave up 12 bases, with 14 bases separating them. Full variable domain (rest looked up from reference TRBV2 and TRBJ2-7): EPEVTQTPSHQVTQMGQEVILRCVPISNHLYFYWYRQILGQKVEFLVSFYNNEISEKSEIFDDQFSVERPDGSNFTLKIRSTKLEDSAMYFCASSSDREGYFGPGTRLTVT.

The chain employs TRBV20-1 and TRBJ1-1, with 7 bases fitting TRBD1. Germline lookup yields CDR1 DFQATT and CDR2 SNEGSKA (reference sequence). CDR3 length: 14 amino acids. Trimming took 4 bases from V and 4 from J; bases not matched to a gene: 9. CDR3 loop: CSANIDRAGTEAFF. The CDR3 DNA is TGCAGTGCTAATATAGACAGGGCGGGCACTGAAGCTTTCTTT.

This clonotype showed up many times. This chain uses TRBV7-8 with TRBJ2-1, with a weak D call TRBD2 (7 bases). Germline CDR1 is SGHVS and CDR2 is FQNEAQ. The CDR3 totals 16 residues. Trimming pared 5 bases from V and 8 bases from J, leaving 22 bases between. CDR3 nucleotide sequence: TGTGCCAGCAGCAGATACGCGGGGGCCGGCGTAGATGAGCAGTTCTTC. Residues: CASSRYAGAGVDEQFF.

This clonotype was detected many times. V is TRBV25-1 and J is TRBJ2-1, with 9 bases fitting TRBD2. The CDR3 spans 17 residues. Germline CDR1 and CDR2: MGHDK and SYGVNS. The junction had 8 bases not matched to a gene; V was cut back by 1 base and J by 4 bases. CDR3 region: CASSEWVRAGGYNEQFF. The DNA of the CDR3 is TGTGCCAGCAGTGAATGGGTCCGAGCGGGAGGATACAATGAGCAGTTCTTC.

In its sample, this clonotype was seen many times. The genes are TRBV5-1 and TRBJ2-3; weak D call: TRBD1 (6 bases). CDR1 SGHRS and CDR2 YFSETQ come from the germline V gene. This CDR3 has 16 amino acids. The V gene lost 4 bases and the J gene lost 1 base, with 16 bases spanning the gap. The CDR3 DNA is TGCGCCAGCAGCCCGGGGACACTTCTGGGCACAGATACGCAGTATTTT. It translates to CASSPGTLLGTDTQYF.

The sample holds many counts of this clonotype. CDR3 DNA sequence: TGCGCCAGCAGCCTGGGGACAGTGGGCCAGCCCCAGCATTTT. Translation: CASSLGTVGQPQHF. The chain employs TRBV5-1 and TRBJ1-5; 7 bases match TRBD1. There are 14 residues in the CDR3. The V segment lost 4 bases and the J segment 7 bases; nucleotides outside the gene matches: 8. Germline assignment: CDR1 SGHRS and CDR2 YFSETQ.

The J gene is TRBJ1-4, the V gene TRBV28; D unclear. Germline assignment: CDR1 MDHEN and CDR2 SYDVKM. This CDR3 is built from 17 residues. The V end was cut by 11 bases, the J end by 1 base, with 23 bases between. CDR3 DNA sequence: TGTGCCGCACGGGGAAGACTCCCCCTGGTAACTAATGAAAAACTGTTTTTT. The encoded protein is CAARGRLPLVTNEKLFF. Combining the CDR3 with reference TRBV28 and TRBJ1-4 gives the whole variable domain DVKVTQSSRYLVKRTGEKVFLECVQDMDHENMFWYRQDPGLGLRLIYFSYDVKMKEKGDIPEGYSVSREKKERFSLILESASTNQTSMYLCAARGRLPLVTNEKLFFGSGTQLSVL.

The V gene is TRBV19, the J gene TRBJ2-3, with 7 bases lining up with TRBD1. The V and J ends lost 6 bases and 0 bases, in that order; junction bases with no gene match: 3. The CDR3 extends over 14 amino acids. Germline V gene lookup returns CDR1 LNHDA and CDR2 SQIVND (reference sequence). CDR3 sequence (DNA): TGTGCCAGTAGGAGGGACAGCAGCACAGATACGCAGTATTTT. Translated: CASRRDSSTDTQYF.

The CDR3 sequence: CASSQGMGATYEQYF. In nucleotides, the CDR3 is TGCGCCAGCAGCCAAGGGATGGGGGCAACCTACGAGCAGTACTTC. The rearrangement joins TRBV4-1 to TRBJ2-7, with a possible D match to TRBD1 (6 bases). The germline V and J ends were trimmed by 1 base and 2 bases, with 12 bases remaining between them. Germline-derived CDR1 and CDR2 are MGHRA and YSYEKL. The CDR3 loop spans 15 amino acids.

This chain links TRBV9 with TRBJ1-1; 8 bases match TRBD1. The CDR3 sequence is 13 residues long. V shed 4 bases, J shed 7 bases, and the junction held 6 bases outside the gene matches. Germline-derived CDR1 and CDR2 are SGDLS and YYNGEE. CDR3 sequence: CASSSGQENEAFF. Written as DNA, the CDR3 is TGTGCCAGCAGCTCGGGACAGGAAAATGAAGCTTTCTTT. The full variable domain, completed using reference TRBV9 and TRBJ1-1, is DSGVTQTPKHLITATGQRVTLRCSPRSGDLSVYWYQQSLDQGLQFLIQYYNGEERAKGNILERFSAQQFPDLHSELNLSSLELGDSALYFCASSSGQENEAFFGQGTRLTVV.

This clonotype was counted between two and nine times. The chain has TRBV29-1 and TRBJ1-3, with TRBD1 matching 8 bases. The CDR3 covers 15 residues. CDR1 SQVTM and CDR2 ANQGSEA come from the germline V gene. The V gene end was trimmed by 5 bases and the J gene end by 0 bases; junction bases not matched to a gene: 6. This CDR3 reads CSVIRTGSSGNTIYF. CDR3 bases: TGCAGCGTTATCCGGACAGGGTCCTCTGGAAACACCATATATTTT.

This clonotype has only a few counts. Its ends do not fully match the called genes, so a read error is possible. The J gene is TRBJ1-5, the V gene TRBV5-5, with TRBD1 identical over 9 bases. From germline, CDR1 is SGHKS and CDR2 YYEKEE (reference sequence). The CDR3 runs to 13 residues. The CDR3 loop reads CARGTGGKQPQHF. DNA for the CDR3: TGTGCCAGAGGAACAGGGGGCAAACAGCCCCAGCATTTT.